This record covers a single T cell receptor beta chain. Its antigen is still unknown. Together with a sample-barcoded 5' primer, a J-beta primer mix was included in a second PCR lasting about 7 to 12 cycles. Every cDNA was tagged by a template-switch adaptor with 12 random nucleotides. Every sample produced at least 2.5 million CDR3-containing paired-end reads. In TCRdb, the 5' RACE reads were re-called with MiXCR into one record per CDR3 protein. The table records roughly 1,500,000 distinct CDR3 sequences, approximately 42% of them present only once. This record belongs to a study of blood T cells in healthy people across ages. Study-level points and caveats: The study regarded diversity estimates from one million T cells as underestimates.

Collection of around 10 milliliters of peripheral blood was performed for each donor. The CDR3 spans 14 residues. V trimming: 3 bases; J trimming: 5 bases; junction bases outside the gene matches: 7. Germline V gives CDR1 SQVTM, CDR2 ANQGSEA. The specimen sequenced was blood. The clonotype comes from a woman aged 18-29 years in good health. The chain joins TRBV29-1 to TRBJ2-3; 8 positions agree with TRBD2. In DNA form, the CDR3 reads TGCAGCGTTGAGGTCGGGGGGGCTGGAGATACGCAGTATTTT. Translating it yields CSVEVGGAGDTQYF.